The rows below give T cell receptor beta chains drawn from one sample of a study of type 1 regulatory T cells. A single record per CDR3 protein comes from TCRdb applying MiXCR to the reads. The sample holds thousands of distinct CDR3 sequences, under 35% seen once. For these receptors, no antigen is known. Specimen: cultured T cells, either the whole culture or a sorted T cell fraction (not recorded which). The receptors come from a human donor in good health. CDR3s include the opening cysteine and the closing phenylalanine or tryptophan. The D gene is left open where the match is weak. Clone size is not always given. Where it is, it says once, few, many or a class for expanded clones.

-	TRBJ2-1	TRBV5-1	medium-sized	CASSLNEYNEQFF	TGCGCCAGCAGCTTGAACGAATACAATGAGCAGTTCTTC
-	TRBJ1-1	TRBV20-1	many	CSASGQLTEAFF	TGCAGTGCTTCCGGACAGTTAACTGAAGCTTTCTTT
TRBD2	TRBJ2-3	TRBV30	-	CAWSITSGYTDTQYF	TGTGCCTGGAGTATTACTAGCGGGTACACAGATACGCAGTATTTT
-	TRBJ2-7	TRBV12-3/TRBV12-4	medium-sized	CASSFGGVAYEQYF	TGTGCCAGCAGTTTCGGGGGCGTAGCCTACGAGCAGTACTTC
TRBD1	TRBJ1-1	TRBV29-1	-	CSVTGGGEAFF	TGCAGCGTGACAGGGGGCGGTGAAGCTTTCTTT
-	TRBJ1-5	TRBV30	medium-sized	CAWGGGGDQPQHF	TGTGCCTGGGGAGGGGGAGGAGATCAGCCCCAGCATTTT
TRBD2	TRBJ2-5	TRBV6-1	-	CASSEPGASGSSKTQYF	TGTGCCAGCAGTGAACCTGGGGCTAGCGGGAGTTCGAAGACCCAGTACTTC
-	TRBJ2-3	TRBV7-9	medium-sized	CASSLLRTDTQYF	TGTGCCAGCAGCTTACTCAGAACAGATACGCAGTATTTT
-	TRBJ2-5	TRBV20-1	medium-sized	CSAEGVGETQYF	TGCAGTGCTGAGGGGGTTGGTGAGACCCAGTACTTC
-	TRBJ2-7	TRBV5-1	medium-sized	CASSPSAAPLYEQYF	TGCGCCAGCAGCCCCTCGGCGGCCCCTCTCTACGAGCAGTACTTC
TRBD1	TRBJ2-5	TRBV5-1	medium-sized	CASSLPHQGARGETQYF	TGCGCCAGCAGCCTACCCCATCAGGGGGCTCGGGGGGAGACCCAGTACTTC
-	TRBJ2-7	TRBV6-6	medium-sized	CATRRNEQYF	TGTGCCACACGGAGGAACGAGCAGTACTTC
-	TRBJ2-2	TRBV18	many	CASSPRPINAGELFF	TGTGCCAGCTCACCTCGCCCGATCAACGCCGGGGAGCTGTTTTTT
TRBD2	TRBJ2-7	TRBV20-1	medium-sized	CSAVIAGGAYEQYF	TGCAGTGCTGTGATAGCGGGAGGGGCCTACGAGCAGTACTTC
-	TRBJ2-5	TRBV27	few	CAPLLEGSEETQYF	TGTGCCCCCCTGTTGGAAGGGTCGGAAGAGACCCAGTACTTC
TRBD1	TRBJ2-1	TRBV25-1	large	CASSEYGTGGNEQFF	TGTGCCAGCAGTGAATATGGGACAGGGGGCAATGAGCAGTTCTTC
TRBD2	TRBJ2-1	TRBV20-1	medium-sized	CSAVSGISSYNEQFF	TGCAGTGCCGTTAGCGGGATTAGCTCCTACAATGAGCAGTTCTTC
TRBD1	TRBJ2-7	TRBV29-1	-	CSVALGTGGLYEQYF	TGCAGCGTTGCCCTAGGGACAGGGGGCCTCTACGAGCAGTACTTC
-	TRBJ1-5	TRBV6-5	many	CASSTRGFAGQPQHF	TGTGCCAGCAGTACCCGGGGGTTCGCGGGTCAGCCCCAGCATTTT
-	TRBJ2-7	TRBV20-1	medium-sized	CSASGTDYEQYF	TGCAGTGCATCCGGGACGGACTACGAGCAGTACTTC
-	TRBJ1-2	TRBV29-1	medium-sized	CSVEVSADGYTF	TGCAGCGTTGAAGTTTCAGCGGATGGCTACACCTTC
-	TRBJ2-7	TRBV28	medium-sized	CASRGADERNYEQYF	TGTGCCAGCAGAGGGGCCGACGAGCGGAACTACGAGCAGTACTTC
TRBD2	TRBJ2-1	TRBV20-1	medium-sized	CSRGTSGKVGQFF	TGCAGTCGGGGGACTAGCGGGAAAGTTGGGCAGTTCTTC
-	TRBJ2-7	TRBV5-1	medium-sized	CASSPGYEQYF	TGCGCCAGCAGCCCAGGCTACGAGCAGTACTTC
TRBD2	TRBJ2-7	TRBV3-1	-	CASSQGLAGIYEQYF	TGTGCCAGCAGCCAAGGGCTAGCGGGGATCTACGAGCAGTACTTC
-	TRBJ1-1	TRBV5-1	medium-sized	CASRRTAGNTEAFF	TGCGCCAGCAGGCGGACAGCGGGCAACACTGAAGCTTTCTTT
-	TRBJ2-7	TRBV6-1	medium-sized	CASSELPYEQYF	TGTGCCAGCAGTGAGTTACCCTACGAGCAGTACTTC